A selection of T cell receptor beta chains follows, all from one sample in a study of blood T cell repertoires in COVID-19. Here immunoSEQ multiplex PCR was the method, and the copy in TCRdb shows in-frame clones only, minus some. The table records tens of thousands of clones, roughly 79% of them present only once. What was sequenced was peripheral blood. Every receptor here comes from an older woman with acute or convalescent COVID-19. Both conserved end residues are part of each CDR3. The D gene is left open where the match is weak. Clone size is stated in some rows and not others, as once, few, many or a class when expanded.

TRBD2	TRBV3-1/TRBV3-2	TRBJ2-3	NA	TGTGCCAGCAGCCCGAGGGGCGGGGGGACCACAGATACGCAGTATTTT	CASSPRGGGTTDTQYF
NA	TRBV19	TRBJ1-5	few	TGTGCCAGTAGTCCCCATTTCGGGGTAAGCAATCAGCCCCAGCATTTT	CASSPHFGVSNQPQHF
TRBD1	TRBV20-1	TRBJ2-4	NA	TGCAGTGCTAGTCGACAGGGCCGTCGTCTAGCCAAAAACATTCAGTACTTC	CSASRQGRRLAKNIQYF
TRBD1	TRBV20-1	TRBJ1-5	few	TGCAGTGCTAGTCCCGGGACAGGCGGACTCAATCAGCCCCAGCATTTT	CSASPGTGGLNQPQHF
NA	TRBV12-3/TRBV12-4	TRBJ1-2	NA	TGTGCCAGCAGTAGTGGGAGAAACTATGGCTACACCTTC	CASSSGRNYGYTF
TRBD2	TRBV7-2	TRBJ2-2	NA	TGTGCCAGCAGCCAGGGACTAGCGGGGACCGGGGAGCTGTTTTTT	CASSQGLAGTGELFF
NA	TRBV11-2	TRBJ2-2	NA	TGTGCCAGCAGCCCTTGGGCAGGGAACACCGGGGAGCTGTTTTTT	CASSPWAGNTGELFF
NA	TRBV4-2	TRBJ2-1	NA	TGTGCCAGCAGCCAAGAGGCGGGACCCCTAGGCAATGAGCAGTTCTTC	CASSQEAGPLGNEQFF
NA	TRBV28	TRBJ1-1	NA	TGTGCCAGCAGTTTCCCCCCCGAAGCTACTGAAGCTTTCTTT	CASSFPPEATEAFF
NA	TRBV3-1/TRBV3-2	TRBJ2-3	few	TGTGCCAGCAGCCAAGCGGACTTCACAGATACGCAGTATTTT	CASSQADFTDTQYF
NA	TRBV19	TRBJ2-2	NA	TGTGCCAGTAGTGAACAGGGAAGCGGGGAGCTGTTTTTT	CASSEQGSGELFF
NA	TRBV12-3/TRBV12-4	TRBJ2-5	NA	TGTGCCAGCAGTTTAGAGGAGGGTGAGACCCAGTACTTC	CASSLEEGETQYF
TRBD2	TRBV19	TRBJ2-7	NA	TGTGCCAGTAGTATGGCTAGCGGAGGATCCTACGAGCAGTACTTC	CASSMASGGSYEQYF
TRBD2	TRBV2	TRBJ2-1	once	TGTGCCAGCAGCGCTCGGACTAGCGGGAGGAGCTCCTACAATGAGCAGTTCTTC	CASSARTSGRSSYNEQFF
NA	TRBV30	TRBJ1-3	NA	TGTGCCTGGAGCAACGGCCAAGGGAGGGGCGGAAACACCATATATTTT	CAWSNGQGRGGNTIYF
NA	TRBV7-2	TRBJ1-1	once	TGTGCCAGCAGCTACGTTTCGGTTGGGCGAAACACTGAAGCTTTCTTT	CASSYVSVGRNTEAFF
NA	TRBV19	TRBJ1-1	NA	TGTGCCAGTAGTATAAGTCCCAGGTTGGCTTTCTTT	CASSISPRLAFF
TRBD2	TRBV11-3	TRBJ2-3	NA	TGTGCCAGCAGCTTATCTAGCGGGAGGGCCACAGATACGCAGTATTTT	CASSLSSGRATDTQYF
NA	TRBV6-5	TRBJ2-5	NA	TGTGCCAGCAGTAACACAGGGAAGGAGACCCAGTACTTC	CASSNTGKETQYF
NA	TRBV4-1	TRBJ1-5	NA	TGCGCCAGCAGCCAAGTTGGGGGGAATCAGCCCCAGCATTTT	CASSQVGGNQPQHF
TRBD1	TRBV9	TRBJ2-7	NA	TGTGCCAGCAGCCCTATGACAGGGTCCTACGAGCAGTACTTC	CASSPMTGSYEQYF
NA	TRBV24-1	TRBJ1-4	NA	TGTGCCACCAGTGATCGCGAGGGGGACGAAAAACTGTTTTTT	CATSDREGDEKLFF